This T cell receptor beta chain was recorded in a study of identical twins. TCRdb reanalysed the 5' RACE reads using MiXCR and keeps one entry per CDR3 protein. Among a few hundred thousand distinct CDR3 sequences listed, 9% to 10% were seen once. This clonotype occurred many times. V lost 0 bases, J lost 6 bases, and 18 bases lay in between. Germline-derived CDR1 and CDR2 are MGHRA and YSYEKL. The CDR3 loop spans 16 amino acids. The data also belong to a second study, concerning yellow fever vaccine responses in identical twins.

This clonotype was obtained from a woman aged 18-35 years in good health. The V and J genes are TRBV4-1 and TRBJ2-7; D possibly uses TRBD1 or TRBD2 (5 bases each). The sequenced sample was PBMCs. The CDR3 bases are TGCGCCAGCAGCCAAGAGTCGGGGACCTTGCCCCTCGAGCAGTACTTC. This codes for CASSQESGTLPLEQYF.